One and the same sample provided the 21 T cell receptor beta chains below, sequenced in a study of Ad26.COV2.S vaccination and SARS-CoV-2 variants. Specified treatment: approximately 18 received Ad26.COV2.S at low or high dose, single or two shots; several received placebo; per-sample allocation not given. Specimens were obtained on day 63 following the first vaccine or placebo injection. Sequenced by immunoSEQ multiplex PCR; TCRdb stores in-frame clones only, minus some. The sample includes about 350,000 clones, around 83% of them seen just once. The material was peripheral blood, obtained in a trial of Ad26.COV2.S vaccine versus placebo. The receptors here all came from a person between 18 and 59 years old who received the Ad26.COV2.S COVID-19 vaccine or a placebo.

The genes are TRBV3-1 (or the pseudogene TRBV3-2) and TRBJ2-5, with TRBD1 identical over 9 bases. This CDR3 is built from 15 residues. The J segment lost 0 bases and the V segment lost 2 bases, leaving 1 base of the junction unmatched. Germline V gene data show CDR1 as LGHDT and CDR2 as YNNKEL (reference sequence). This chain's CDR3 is CASSQWDRDQETQYF. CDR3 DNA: TGTGCCAGCAGCCAATGGGACAGGGACCAAGAGACCCAGTACTTC.

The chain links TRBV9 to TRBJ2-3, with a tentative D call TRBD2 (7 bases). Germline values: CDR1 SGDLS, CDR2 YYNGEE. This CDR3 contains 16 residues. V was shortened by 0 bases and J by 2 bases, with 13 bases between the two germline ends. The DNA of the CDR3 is TGTGCCAGCAGCGTAGTGGCGGGGGCCCTCACAGATACGCAGTATTTT. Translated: CASSVVAGALTDTQYF.

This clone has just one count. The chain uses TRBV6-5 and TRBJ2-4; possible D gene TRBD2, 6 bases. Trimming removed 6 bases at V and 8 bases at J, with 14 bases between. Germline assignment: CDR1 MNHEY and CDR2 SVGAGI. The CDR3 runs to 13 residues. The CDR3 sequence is CASSPVEGDIQYF. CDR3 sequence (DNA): TGTGCCAGCAGCCCGGTGGAGGGAGACATTCAGTACTTC.

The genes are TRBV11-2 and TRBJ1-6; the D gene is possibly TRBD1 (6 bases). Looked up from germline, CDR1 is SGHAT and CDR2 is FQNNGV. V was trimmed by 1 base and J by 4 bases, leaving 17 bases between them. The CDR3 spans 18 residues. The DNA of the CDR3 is TGTGCCAGCAGCTTAGTAGGGGGGCAGACGCCTTATAATTCACCCCTCCACTTT. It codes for CASSLVGGQTPYNSPLHF.

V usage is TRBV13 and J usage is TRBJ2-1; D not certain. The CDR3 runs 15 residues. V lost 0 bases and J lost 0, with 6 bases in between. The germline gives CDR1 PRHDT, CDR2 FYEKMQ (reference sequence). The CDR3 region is CASSLGPPSYNEQFF. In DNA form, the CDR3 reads TGTGCCAGCAGCTTAGGCCCCCCCTCCTACAATGAGCAGTTCTTC.

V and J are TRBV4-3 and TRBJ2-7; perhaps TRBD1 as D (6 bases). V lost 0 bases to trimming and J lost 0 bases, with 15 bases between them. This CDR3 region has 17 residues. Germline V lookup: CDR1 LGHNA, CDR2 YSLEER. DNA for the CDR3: TGCGCCAGCAGCCAAGATCTTCAGGGGATCTACTCCTACGAGCAGTACTTC. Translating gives CASSQDLQGIYSYEQYF.

The CDR3 here is CASSAFLRVANEKLFF. The CDR3 region has the DNA TGTGCCAGCAGCGCCTTCCTCAGGGTGGCTAATGAAAAACTGTTTTTT. The J gene is TRBJ1-4, the V gene TRBV7-8, with D possibly TRBD1 on 5 matching bases. V was trimmed by 5 bases and J by 3 bases, leaving 16 bases between them. The germline gives CDR1 SGHVS, CDR2 FQNEAQ. CDR3 length: 16 residues.

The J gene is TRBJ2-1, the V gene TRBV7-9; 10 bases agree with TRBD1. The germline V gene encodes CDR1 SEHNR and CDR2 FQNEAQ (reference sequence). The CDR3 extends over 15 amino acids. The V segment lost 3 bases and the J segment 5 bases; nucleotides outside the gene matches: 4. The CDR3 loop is CASSFWTGGDNEQFF. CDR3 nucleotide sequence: TGTGCCAGCAGCTTTTGGACAGGGGGGGACAATGAGCAGTTCTTC.

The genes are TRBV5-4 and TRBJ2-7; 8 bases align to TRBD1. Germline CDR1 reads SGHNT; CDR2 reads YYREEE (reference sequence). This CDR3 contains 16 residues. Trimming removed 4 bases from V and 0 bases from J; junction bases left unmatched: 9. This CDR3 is CASSKKDRVSSYEQYF. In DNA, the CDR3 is TGTGCCAGCAGCAAGAAGGACAGGGTGAGCTCCTACGAGCAGTACTTC.

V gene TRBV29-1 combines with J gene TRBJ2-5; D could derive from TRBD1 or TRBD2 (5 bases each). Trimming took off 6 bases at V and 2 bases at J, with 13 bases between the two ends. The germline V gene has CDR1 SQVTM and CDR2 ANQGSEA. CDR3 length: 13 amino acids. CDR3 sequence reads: CSVGRTVQETQYF. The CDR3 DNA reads TGCAGCGTGGGACGGACCGTTCAAGAGACCCAGTACTTC.

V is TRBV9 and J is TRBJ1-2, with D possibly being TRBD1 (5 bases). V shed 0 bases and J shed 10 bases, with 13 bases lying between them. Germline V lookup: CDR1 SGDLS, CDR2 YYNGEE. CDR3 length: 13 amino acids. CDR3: CASSVDLTDDYTF. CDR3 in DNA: TGTGCCAGCAGCGTAGATTTGACAGATGACTACACCTTC. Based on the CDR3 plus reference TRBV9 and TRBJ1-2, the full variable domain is DSGVTQTPKHLITATGQRVTLRCSPRSGDLSVYWYQQSLDQGLQFLIQYYNGEERAKGNILERFSAQQFPDLHSELNLSSLELGDSALYFCASSVDLTDDYTFGSGTRLTVV.

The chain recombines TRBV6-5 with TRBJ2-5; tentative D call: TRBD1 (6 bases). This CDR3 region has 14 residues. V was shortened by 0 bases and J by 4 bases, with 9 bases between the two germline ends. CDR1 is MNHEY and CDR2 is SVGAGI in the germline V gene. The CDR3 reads CASSYSGRGETQYF. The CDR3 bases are TGTGCCAGCAGTTACTCTGGCAGGGGAGAGACCCAGTACTTC.

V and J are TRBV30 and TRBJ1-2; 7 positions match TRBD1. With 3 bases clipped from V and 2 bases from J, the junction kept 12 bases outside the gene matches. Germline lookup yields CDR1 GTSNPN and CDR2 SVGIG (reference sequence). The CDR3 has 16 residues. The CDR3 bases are TGTGCCTGGAGCCGCCCCCGACAGGGATCGAACTATGGCTACACCTTC. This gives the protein CAWSRPRQGSNYGYTF.

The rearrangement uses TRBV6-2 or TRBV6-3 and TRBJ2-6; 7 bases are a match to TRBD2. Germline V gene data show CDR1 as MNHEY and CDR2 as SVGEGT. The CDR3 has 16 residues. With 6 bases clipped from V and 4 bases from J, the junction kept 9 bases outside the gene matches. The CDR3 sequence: CASSPREGSGANVLTF. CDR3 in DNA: TGTGCCAGCAGCCCTAGGGAGGGCTCGGGGGCCAACGTCCTGACTTTC.

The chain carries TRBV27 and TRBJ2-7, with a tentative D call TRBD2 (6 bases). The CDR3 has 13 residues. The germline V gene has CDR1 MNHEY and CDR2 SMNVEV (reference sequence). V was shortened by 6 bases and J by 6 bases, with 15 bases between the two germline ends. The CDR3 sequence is CASRPPGTGEQYF. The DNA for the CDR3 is TGTGCCAGCAGGCCGCCCGGGACTGGCGAGCAGTACTTC.

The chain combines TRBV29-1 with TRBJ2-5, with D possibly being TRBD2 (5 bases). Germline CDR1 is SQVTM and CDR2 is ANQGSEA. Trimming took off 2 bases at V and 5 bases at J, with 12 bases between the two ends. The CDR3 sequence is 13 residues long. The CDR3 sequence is CSVERGTRETQYF. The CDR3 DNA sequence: TGCAGCGTTGAACGAGGAACTAGGGAGACCCAGTACTTC. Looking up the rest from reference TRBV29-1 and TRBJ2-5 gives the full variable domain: SAVISQKPSRDICQRGTSLTIQCQVDSQVTMMFWYRQQPGQSLTLIATANQGSEATYESGFVIDKFPISRPNLTFSTLTVSNMSPEDSSIYLCSVERGTRETQYFGPGTRLLVL.

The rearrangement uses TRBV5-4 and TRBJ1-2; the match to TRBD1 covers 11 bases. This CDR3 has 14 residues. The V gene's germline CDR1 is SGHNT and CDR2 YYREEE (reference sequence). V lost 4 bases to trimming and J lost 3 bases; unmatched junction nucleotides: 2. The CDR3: CASSQGQGDYGYTF. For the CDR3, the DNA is TGTGCCAGCAGCCAGGGACAGGGGGACTATGGCTACACCTTC. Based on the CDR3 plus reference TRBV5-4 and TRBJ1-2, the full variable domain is ETGVTQSPTHLIKTRGQQVTLRCSSQSGHNTVSWYQQALGQGPQFIFQYYREEENGRGNFPPRFSGLQFPNYSSELNVNALELDDSALYLCASSQGQGDYGYTFGSGTRLTVV.

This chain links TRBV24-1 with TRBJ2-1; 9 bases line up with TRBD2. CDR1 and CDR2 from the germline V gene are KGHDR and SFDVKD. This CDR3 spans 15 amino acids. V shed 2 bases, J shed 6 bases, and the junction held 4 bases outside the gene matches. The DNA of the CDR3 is TGTGCCACCAGTGATTCGGGACTAGCCACCAATGAGCAGTTCTTC. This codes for CATSDSGLATNEQFF.

CDR3 sequence reads: CATSRPEGGYYEQYF. The CDR3 DNA reads as TGTGCCACCAGCAGACCCGAGGGGGGCTACTACGAGCAGTACTTC. V usage is TRBV15 and J usage is TRBJ2-7; D possibly matches TRBD1 or TRBD2 (6 bases each). CDR3 length equals 15 residues. Between the trimmed V and J ends, which lost 2 bases and 3 bases, there was a span of 14 bases. CDR1 is LNHNV and CDR2 is YYDKDF in the germline V gene (reference sequence).

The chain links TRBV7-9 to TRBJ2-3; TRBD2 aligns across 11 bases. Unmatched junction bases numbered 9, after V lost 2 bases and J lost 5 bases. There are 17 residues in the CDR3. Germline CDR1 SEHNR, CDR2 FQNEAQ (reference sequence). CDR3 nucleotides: TGTGCCAGCAGCTTACCACTAGCGGGAGTCCCGGGAGATACGCAGTATTTT. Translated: CASSLPLAGVPGDTQYF.

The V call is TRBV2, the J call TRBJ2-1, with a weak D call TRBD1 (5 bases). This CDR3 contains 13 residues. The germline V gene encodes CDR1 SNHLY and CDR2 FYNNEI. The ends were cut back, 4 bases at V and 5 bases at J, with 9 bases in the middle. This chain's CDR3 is CASSAQGNNEQFF. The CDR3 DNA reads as TGTGCCAGCAGTGCTCAGGGTAACAATGAGCAGTTCTTC.